This TCR beta chain is drawn from a study of T cell repertoires in cytomegalovirus infection. TCRdb recomputed calls from the reads with MiXCR, one row per CDR3 protein. This table has about 180,000 distinct CDR3 sequences, about an eighth appearing once. This CDR3 is 15 amino acids long. In germline, CDR1 is LGHDT, CDR2 YNNKEL (reference sequence). V shed 4 bases and J shed 0 bases, with 10 bases lying between them. Study conclusions and caveats: HLA-C-restricted CMV clonotypes gave the most frequent clonotype in two of eight donors.

On this clonotype itself: Its antigen is unidentified.

Sequencing input: PBMCs. V is TRBV3-1 and J is TRBJ1-3; TRBD1 might be the D (6 bases). This receptor was obtained from a human donor in good health (CMV status not recorded). Some clones in this sample may be carry-over from other donors' samples. This chain's CDR3 is CASSLRDNSGNTIYF. For the CDR3, the DNA is TGTGCCAGCAGCCTCAGGGACAACTCTGGAAACACCATATATTTT.